These 3 T cell receptor beta chains were all obtained from the same sample, sequenced in a study of PD-1 blockade in classical Hodgkin lymphoma. Here immunoSEQ multiplex PCR was the method, and the copy in TCRdb shows in-frame clones only, minus some. The sample lists tens of thousands of clones; about 90% were seen once. Indicated time point: cycle 4 day 1 (C4D1), after more than five weeks of nivolumab. Each of the patients experienced relapse following autologous stem cell transplantation, and their brentuximab vedotin exposure differed. The sample consisted of peripheral blood mononuclear cells (PBMCs), taken before the fourth cycle of nivolumab. These receptors were collected from a human donor with classical Hodgkin lymphoma.

The V gene is TRBV10-3, the J gene TRBJ2-7; 8 bases are a match to TRBD1. The J segment lost 2 bases and the V segment lost 0 bases, leaving 3 bases of the junction unmatched. The CDR3 is 15 amino acids. Germline CDR1 and CDR2: ENHRY and SYGVKD. CDR3: CAISESQGAPYEQYF. In nucleotides, the CDR3 is TGTGCCATCAGTGAGTCTCAGGGGGCCCCCTACGAGCAGTACTTC.

V is TRBV7-9 and J is TRBJ2-1; 13 nucleotides line up with TRBD2. The CDR3 consists of 16 residues. Germline assignment: CDR1 SEHNR and CDR2 FQNEAQ (reference sequence). J gave up 4 bases and V 5 bases, and 5 bases lay outside the gene matches. The CDR3 loop is CASSEGLAGIYNEQFF. CDR3 coding DNA: TGTGCCAGCAGCGAGGGACTAGCGGGGATATACAATGAGCAGTTCTTC.

V gene TRBV11-3 combines with J gene TRBJ1-1; D unclear. V shed 7 bases and J shed 4 bases, with 16 bases lying between them. This CDR3 is 14 amino acids long. Germline CDR1 is SGHNT and CDR2 is YENEEA. As DNA, the CDR3 is TGTGCCAGCACACCCCGTGACACACTCACTGAAGCTTTCTTT. Amino acid sequence: CASTPRDTLTEAFF.